Reported below is one T cell receptor beta chain. Antigen specificity is unknown. The PCR used 52 TRBV and 13 TRBJ primers. Sequencing used immunoSEQ multiplex PCR; TCRdb keeps in-frame clones, though not all of them. The table has 20,000 to 25,000 clones, 70% to 90% seen once; the top ten hold under 1.5%. The V gene's germline CDR1 is SGHRS and CDR2 YFSETQ. The V end lost 0 bases, the J end lost 4 bases, and 11 bases lay between the germline ends. This CDR3 is 15 amino acids long. These data are taken from a study of regulatory T cells. Study findings and constraints: Hydrophobic residues at CDR3 positions 6 and 7 were enriched in conventional CD4+ T cells of CD3G-deficient patients. Regulatory T cells showed the strongest V-J pair restriction and V/J gene skewing among patient repertoires.

Every patient with CD3G deficiency had evidence of autoimmunity. Patients, 2 to 39 years old, had expanded memory T-cell proportions. CD4+ T cells were divided by sorting: CD25-high CD127-low Tregs, CD25-low CD127-high conventional cells. This sequence originates from a child aged 10-17 years with CD3G deficiency. Sequencing was done on a sample of conventional CD4+ T cells sorted from blood. The rearrangement joins TRBV5-1 to TRBJ2-1; TRBD2 is a possible D gene (6 bases). The CDR3 region is CASSLGESGYNEQFF. The DNA for the CDR3 is TGCGCCAGCAGCTTGGGCGAGAGCGGGTACAATGAGCAGTTCTTC.